Listed here are 10 T cell receptor beta chains from one sample, sequenced in a study of vaccination and CD4 T cells after COVID-19 (dated by TCRdb to 2022 to 2024). The sample's treatment or condition label, decoded: roughly ten-day PBMC culture with coronavirus spike peptide pools or control peptides (ViraFEST assay). The library was prepared using PCR. Sequencing instrument: Illumina iSeq 100. TCR sequencing of DNA from cultured CD4+ T cells used the Oncomine TCR Beta short-read assay at the Johns Hopkins FTIC core. TCRdb reanalyzed the raw reads on its own, using fastp at Q25 for trimming and MiXCR for clone calling, and kept in-frame beta chains. Records with the same CDR3 protein are collapsed into one entry carrying the most frequent genes and DNA. The sample table records 20,000 to 25,000 distinct CDR3 sequences; roughly 70% of these occur just once. Around 8.1% of the sample is held by the ten biggest clonotypes.

Antigens of these TCRs are unknown. Specimen: CD4+ T cells from blood, cultured in vitro. These receptor sequences come from a human donor who had recovered from COVID-19.

The count of this clonotype is one. The CDR3 DNA follows: TGCAGTGCTAGAGGCGGGACGGGACTCCTGCAAGAGACCCAGTACTTC. It yields the protein CSARGGTGLLQETQYF. V usage is TRBV20-1 and J usage is TRBJ2-5, with D tentatively TRBD2 (6 bases). Germline V gives CDR1 DFQATT, CDR2 SNEGSKA (reference sequence). The V gene lost 1 base and the J gene lost 2 bases, with 17 bases spanning the gap. This CDR3 spans 16 amino acids.

The rearrangement joins TRBV5-4 to TRBJ2-7; TRBD2 matches at 9 bases. The CDR3 totals 18 residues. Germline assignment: CDR1 SGHNT and CDR2 YYREEE (reference sequence). V shed 3 bases, J shed 6 bases, and the junction held 19 bases outside the gene matches. The DNA of the CDR3 is TGTGCCAGCAGCTGGGGCCCCGGCACTAGCGGGTACAGCCGCGAGCAGTACTTC. This codes for CASSWGPGTSGYSREQYF.

The chain has TRBV27 and TRBJ1-3; D is undetermined. V lost 4 bases, J lost 2 bases, and 12 bases lay in between. This CDR3 is 15 amino acids long. The V gene's germline CDR1 is MNHEY and CDR2 SMNVEV (reference sequence). In DNA form, the CDR3 reads TGTGCCAGCAGTTCCCGTGGCGGGGCTGGAAACACCATATATTTT. Protein product: CASSSRGGAGNTIYF.

The chain joins TRBV15 to TRBJ1-6; D not resolved. Trimming took 1 base from V and 6 from J, leaving 16 bases between them. The CDR3 has 17 residues. Germline-derived CDR1 and CDR2 are LNHNV and YYDKDF (reference sequence). The CDR3 here is CATSRALAAASNSPLHF. The CDR3 DNA reads as TGTGCCACCAGCAGAGCCCTCGCCGCAGCTTCTAATTCACCCCTCCACTTT.

This clonotype is large in the sample. The chain links TRBV7-2 to TRBJ2-4; TRBD2 agrees at 7 bases. The V segment lost 7 bases and the J segment 0 bases; nucleotides outside the gene matches: 9. CDR1 SGHTA and CDR2 FQGNSA come from the germline V gene. The CDR3 loop spans 16 amino acids. CDR3 in DNA: TGTGCCAGCACCCTAGCGGCCAAGCTAGCCAAAAACATTCAGTACTTC. This sequence encodes CASTLAAKLAKNIQYF.

The rearrangement joins TRBV11-2 to TRBJ1-6, with 9 bases that match TRBD1. Trimming at V came to 5 bases and at J to 7 bases, leaving 6 bases not matched to a gene. CDR1 SGHAT and CDR2 FQNNGV come from the germline V gene. The CDR3 sequence is 15 residues long. The CDR3 DNA sequence: TGTGCCAGCAGCACCCTGGGACAGGGAAATTCACCCCTCCACTTT. It specifies CASSTLGQGNSPLHF.

The chain uses TRBV20-1 and TRBJ1-5, with D unclear. With 1 base removed from V and 4 bases from J, the gap between germline ends came to 11 bases. This CDR3 has 14 residues. Germline lookup yields CDR1 DFQATT and CDR2 SNEGSKA (reference sequence). The CDR3 DNA sequence: TGCAGTGCTAGAGCAGTTGGTTGGAATCAGCCCCAGCATTTT. Protein: CSARAVGWNQPQHF.

The V call is TRBV28, the J call TRBJ1-5; unclear D gene. V lost 6 bases and J lost 2, with 2 bases in between. CDR3 length equals 11 residues. Germline V gives CDR1 MDHEN, CDR2 SYDVKM. CDR3 loop: CASSGNQPQHF. The CDR3 DNA is TGTGCCAGCAGCGGCAATCAGCCCCAGCATTTT.

This clonotype was seen only a few times. The V and J genes are TRBV19 and TRBJ1-1, with TRBD1 identical over 7 bases. The CDR3 extends over 15 amino acids. The germline V gene has CDR1 LNHDA and CDR2 SQIVND (reference sequence). Losses at the gene ends were 7 bases for V and 4 bases for J; bases not matched to a gene: 12. The chain's CDR3 is CASTPMRQGGTEAFF. As DNA, the CDR3 is TGTGCCAGTACCCCCATGAGACAGGGTGGCACTGAAGCTTTCTTT.

This clonotype was detected only a few times. The chain carries TRBV27 and TRBJ1-1, with TRBD1 identical over 7 bases. The junction had 11 bases not matched to a gene; V was cut back by 5 bases and J by 5 bases. Germline V gene data show CDR1 as MNHEY and CDR2 as SMNVEV (reference sequence). This CDR3 region has 15 residues. Here the CDR3 DNA reads TGTGCCAGCAGTCTCCAGGGGGGGGGCGGTACTGAAGCTTTCTTT. The encoded protein is CASSLQGGGGTEAFF.